This T cell receptor (beta chain) was recovered during a study of T cell responses to AZD1222 COVID-19 vaccine. Points on this clone: Its antigen is not identified.

Only in-frame clones appear in the TCRdb table, and some are missing; sequencing was by immunoSEQ multiplex PCR. Recorded for this sample: over 140,000 clones. Whole-study results and caveats: Donors were chiefly white British, with a greater number of females, and clonal diversity was perhaps underestimated. Nearly half of spike-specific TCRs reportedly target variant regions that are unmutated in the B.1.351 and B.1.1.7 variants. Scientists sampled the repertoires only once the peak T cell response had passed.

This CDR3 has 17 amino acids. Unmatched junction bases numbered 11, after V lost 5 bases and J lost 0 bases. Germline assignment: CDR1 ENHRY and CDR2 SYGVKD. Material for sequencing was peripheral blood. The TCR comes from an adult in good health. This sequence joins TRBV10-3 and TRBJ1-1; 8 bases agree with TRBD1. CDR3 region: CAISPHTDRGLNTEAFF. The CDR3 coding sequence is TGTGCCATCAGTCCCCATACTGACAGGGGACTGAACACTGAAGCTTTCTTT.